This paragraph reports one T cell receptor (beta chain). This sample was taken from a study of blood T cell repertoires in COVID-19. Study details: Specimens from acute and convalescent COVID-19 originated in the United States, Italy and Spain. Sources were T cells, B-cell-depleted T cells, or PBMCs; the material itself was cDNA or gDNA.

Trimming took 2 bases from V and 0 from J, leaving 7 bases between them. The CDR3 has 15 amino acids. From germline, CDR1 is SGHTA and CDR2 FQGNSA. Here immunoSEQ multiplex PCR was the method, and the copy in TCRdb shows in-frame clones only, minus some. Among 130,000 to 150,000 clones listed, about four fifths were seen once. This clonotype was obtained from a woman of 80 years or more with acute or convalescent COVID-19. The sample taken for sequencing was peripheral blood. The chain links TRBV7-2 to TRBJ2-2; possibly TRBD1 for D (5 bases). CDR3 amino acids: CASSLHRTNTGELFF. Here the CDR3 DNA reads TGTGCCAGCAGCTTACACAGGACGAACACCGGGGAGCTGTTTTTT.